The clone carrying this T cell receptor beta chain has ten or more counts. The time point was: newly diagnosed GD, antithyroid drugs for less than 3 months. PBMC-derived RNA was used for the TCR library. Germline-derived CDR1 and CDR2 are MDHEN and SYDVKM. V trimming: 7 bases; J trimming: 12 bases; junction bases outside the gene matches: 12. The CDR3 is 13 amino acids. Both iRepertoire HTBI primers and Arm-PCR of CDR3 regions were used to build the TCR beta libraries. Using its own MiXCR run on the multiplex PCR reads, TCRdb lists one record per CDR3 protein. The data contain roughly 610,000 distinct CDR3 sequences, 16% of them singletons. The sample originates from a study of regulatory T cells in long-lasting Graves disease. This same sample was also taken into another study, of T cells in Graves' hyperthyroidism and ophthalmopathy.

The sequence was obtained from a young woman with Graves disease. Source: peripheral blood mononuclear cells (PBMCs), taken at new diagnosis, from a patient treated with antithyroid drugs. This chain uses TRBV28 with TRBJ1-3; TRBD1 aligns across 7 bases. CDR3 in DNA: TGTGCCAGCAAAATATTTGACGGGACAGTCATATATTTT. The encoded protein is CASKIFDGTVIYF.